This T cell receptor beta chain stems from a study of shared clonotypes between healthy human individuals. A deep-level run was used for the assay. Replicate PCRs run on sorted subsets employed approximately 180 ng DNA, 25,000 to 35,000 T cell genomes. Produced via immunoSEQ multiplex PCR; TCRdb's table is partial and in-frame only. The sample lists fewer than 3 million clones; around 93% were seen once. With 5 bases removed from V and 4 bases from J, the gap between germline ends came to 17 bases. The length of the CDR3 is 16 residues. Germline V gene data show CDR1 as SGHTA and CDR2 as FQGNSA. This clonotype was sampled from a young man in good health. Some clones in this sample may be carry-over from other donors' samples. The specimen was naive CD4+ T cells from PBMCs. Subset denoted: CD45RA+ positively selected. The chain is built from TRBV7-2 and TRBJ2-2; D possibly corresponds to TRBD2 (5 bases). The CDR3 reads CASSTRGALGTGELFF. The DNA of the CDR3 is TGTGCCAGCAGCACACGGGGAGCGCTGGGCACCGGGGAGCTGTTTTTT.